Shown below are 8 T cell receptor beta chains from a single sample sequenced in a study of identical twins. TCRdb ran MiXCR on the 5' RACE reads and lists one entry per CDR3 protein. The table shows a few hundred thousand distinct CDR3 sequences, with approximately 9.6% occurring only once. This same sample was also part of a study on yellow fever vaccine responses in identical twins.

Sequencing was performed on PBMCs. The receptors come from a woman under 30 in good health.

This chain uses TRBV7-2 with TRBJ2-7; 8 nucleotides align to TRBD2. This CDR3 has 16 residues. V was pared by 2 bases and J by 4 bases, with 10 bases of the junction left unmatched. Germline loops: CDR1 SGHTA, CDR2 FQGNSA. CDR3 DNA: TGTGCCAGCAGCTTAAGAGCAGCGGGAGTCTCTTACGAGCAGTACTTC. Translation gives CASSLRAAGVSYEQYF.

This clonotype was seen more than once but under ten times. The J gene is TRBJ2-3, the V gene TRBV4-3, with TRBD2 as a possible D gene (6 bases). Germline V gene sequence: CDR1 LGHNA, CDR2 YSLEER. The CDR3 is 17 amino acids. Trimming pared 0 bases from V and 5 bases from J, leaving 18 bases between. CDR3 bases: TGCGCCAGCAGCCAAGATAAGACCGGGAGTCCGAGAGATACGCAGTATTTT. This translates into CASSQDKTGSPRDTQYF.

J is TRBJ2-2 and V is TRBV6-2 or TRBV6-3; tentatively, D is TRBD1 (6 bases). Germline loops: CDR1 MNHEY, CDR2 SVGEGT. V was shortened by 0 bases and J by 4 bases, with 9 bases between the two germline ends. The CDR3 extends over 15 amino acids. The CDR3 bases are TGTGCCAGCAGTTACTCGGGACAATCCACCGGGGAGCTGTTTTTT. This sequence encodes CASSYSGQSTGELFF.

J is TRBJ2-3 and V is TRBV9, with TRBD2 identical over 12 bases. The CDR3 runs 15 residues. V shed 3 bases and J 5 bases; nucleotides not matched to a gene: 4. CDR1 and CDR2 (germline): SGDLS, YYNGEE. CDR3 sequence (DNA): TGTGCCAGCAGCGCTAGCGGGGGGGTTGGAGATACGCAGTATTTT. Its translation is CASSASGGVGDTQYF.

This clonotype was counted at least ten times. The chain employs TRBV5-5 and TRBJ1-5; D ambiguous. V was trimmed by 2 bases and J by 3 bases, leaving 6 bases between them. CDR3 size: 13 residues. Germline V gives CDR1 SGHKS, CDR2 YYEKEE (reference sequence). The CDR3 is CASSFWDNQPQHF. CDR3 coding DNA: TGTGCCAGCAGCTTCTGGGACAATCAGCCCCAGCATTTT. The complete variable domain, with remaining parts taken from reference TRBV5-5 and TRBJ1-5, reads DAGVTQSPTHLIKTRGQQVTLRCSPISGHKSVSWYQQVLGQGPQFIFQYYEKEERGRGNFPDRFSARQFPNYSSELNVNALLLGDSALYLCASSFWDNQPQHFGDGTRLSIL.

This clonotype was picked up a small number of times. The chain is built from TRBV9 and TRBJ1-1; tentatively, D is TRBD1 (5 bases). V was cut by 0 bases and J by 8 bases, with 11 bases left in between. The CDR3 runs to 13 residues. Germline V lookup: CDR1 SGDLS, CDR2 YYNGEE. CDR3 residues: CASSVGGREEAFF. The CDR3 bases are TGTGCCAGCAGCGTAGGCGGCAGGGAAGAAGCTTTCTTT.

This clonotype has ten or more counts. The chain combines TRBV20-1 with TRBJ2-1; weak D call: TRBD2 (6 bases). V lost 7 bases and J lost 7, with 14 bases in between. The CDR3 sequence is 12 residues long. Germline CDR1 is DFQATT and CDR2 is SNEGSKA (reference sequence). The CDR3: CSVSSALNEQFF. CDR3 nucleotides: TGCAGTGTTTCTAGCGCATTGAATGAGCAGTTCTTC.

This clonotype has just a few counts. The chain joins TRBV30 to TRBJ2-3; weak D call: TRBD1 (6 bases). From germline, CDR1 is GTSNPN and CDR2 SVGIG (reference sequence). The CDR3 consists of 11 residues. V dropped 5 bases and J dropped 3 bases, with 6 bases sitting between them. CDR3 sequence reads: CAWQGTDTQYF. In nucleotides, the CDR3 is TGTGCCTGGCAGGGGACAGATACGCAGTATTTT.